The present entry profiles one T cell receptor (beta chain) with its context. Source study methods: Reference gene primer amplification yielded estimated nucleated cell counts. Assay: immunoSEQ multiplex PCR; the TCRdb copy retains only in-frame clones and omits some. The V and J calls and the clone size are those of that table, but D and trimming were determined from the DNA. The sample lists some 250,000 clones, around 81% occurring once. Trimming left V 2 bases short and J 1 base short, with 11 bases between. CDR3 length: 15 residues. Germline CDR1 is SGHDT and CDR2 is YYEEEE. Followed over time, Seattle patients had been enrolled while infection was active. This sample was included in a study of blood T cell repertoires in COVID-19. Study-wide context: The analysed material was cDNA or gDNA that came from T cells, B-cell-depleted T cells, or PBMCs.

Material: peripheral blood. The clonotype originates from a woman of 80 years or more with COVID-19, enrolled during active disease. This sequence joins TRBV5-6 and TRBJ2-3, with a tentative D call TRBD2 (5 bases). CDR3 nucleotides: TGTGCCAGCAGCTTTCGAGGGAGCGGCACAGATACGCAGTATTTT. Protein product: CASSFRGSGTDTQYF.